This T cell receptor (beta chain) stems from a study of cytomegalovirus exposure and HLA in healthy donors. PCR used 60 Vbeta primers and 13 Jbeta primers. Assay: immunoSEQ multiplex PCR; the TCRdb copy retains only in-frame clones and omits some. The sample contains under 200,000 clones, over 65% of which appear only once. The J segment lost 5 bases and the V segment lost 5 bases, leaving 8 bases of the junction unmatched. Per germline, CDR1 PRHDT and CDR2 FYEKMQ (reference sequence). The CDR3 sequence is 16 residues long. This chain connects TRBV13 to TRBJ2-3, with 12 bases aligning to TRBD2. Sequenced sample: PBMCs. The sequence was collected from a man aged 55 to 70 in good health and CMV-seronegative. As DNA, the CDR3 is TGTGCCAGCAGCAGACTAACTAGCGGGAGGTTAGATACGCAGTATTTT. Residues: CASSRLTSGRLDTQYF.